This T cell receptor (beta chain) was identified in a study of blood T cell repertoires in COVID-19. About the research overall: Acute-phase and convalescent COVID-19 samples originated in the United States, Italy and Spain. The analysed material was cDNA or gDNA that came from T cells, B-cell-depleted T cells, or PBMCs.

Unmatched junction bases numbered 7, after V lost 5 bases and J lost 7 bases. Germline V gene data show CDR1 as LGHDT and CDR2 as YNNKEL (reference sequence). CDR3 length equals 14 residues. This clone was recorded once. Authors' data handling: Amplification with reference gene primers provided the estimates of nucleated cell counts. The protocol was immunoSEQ multiplex PCR, while the TCRdb copy is restricted to in-frame clones and leaves out a portion. V and J calls and clone size are as listed in that table; D and trimming were resolved from the DNA. Of about 140,000 clones listed, approximately 90% are singletons.

The source of this sequence is a woman between 45 and 60 years old with acute or convalescent COVID-19. J is TRBJ2-7 and V is TRBV3-1 (or the pseudogene TRBV3-2); 11 nucleotides align to TRBD1. The sequencing input was peripheral blood. CDR3 sequence reads: CASSKGQGVGEQYF. CDR3 sequence (DNA): TGTGCCAGCAGCAAGGGACAGGGGGTGGGGGAGCAGTACTTC.